These 6 T cell receptor beta chains came from one sample sequenced in a study of blood T cells in healthy people across ages. The second PCR ran about 6 to 12 cycles with a sample-barcoded 5' primer and J-beta primers. From the 5' RACE reads, TCRdb called clonotypes with MiXCR, one entry per CDR3 protein. The sample yields some 800,000 distinct CDR3 sequences, about 42% seen once. The sequenced sample was blood. The origin of the receptors is a man aged 55 to 70 in good health.

Regarding this clonotype: At one end, the junction sequence differs from germline, possibly due to a read error. The V gene is TRBV12-3 or TRBV12-4, the J gene TRBJ2-1; TRBD2 matches 11 bases. The CDR3 is made up of 17 amino acids. CDR3 DNA: TGTGCCAGCAGTTCAGGGGATAGCGGGGGGGCTCGAAATGAGCGGTTCTTC. It translates to CASSSGDSGGARNERFF.

This clonotype has a handful of counts. This rearrangement joins TRBV11-2 to TRBJ2-4; D may match TRBD1 or TRBD2 (5 bases each). V was clipped by 11 bases and J by 9 bases, with 23 bases between them. The CDR3 has 14 residues. CDR1 is SGHAT, CDR2 FQNNGV, per germline. The CDR3 DNA sequence: TGTGCCGTGGGGTTTGGTTCTGGGACCGGCATTCAGTACTTC. This gives the protein CAVGFGSGTGIQYF.

The V and J genes are TRBV18 and TRBJ2-1, with 8 bases lining up with TRBD2. The germline V gene has CDR1 KGHSH and CDR2 LQKENI. J was trimmed by 5 bases and V by 3 bases; bases with no gene match: 9. The CDR3 sequence is 16 residues long. This CDR3 is CASSPPLRGANNEQFF. The CDR3 bases are TGTGCCAGCTCACCCCCTTTGCGGGGGGCTAACAATGAGCAGTTCTTC.

The rearrangement joins TRBV4-1 to TRBJ2-1; D is perhaps TRBD2 (5 bases). The CDR3 extends over 14 amino acids. The V end was cut by 4 bases, the J end by 10 bases, with 17 bases between. Germline V gene data show CDR1 as MGHRA and CDR2 as YSYEKL. CDR3 coding DNA: TGCGCCAGCAGCCCTTGGGAGAGGGTCTACGAGCAGTTCTTC. Protein product: CASSPWERVYEQFF.

The gene calls are TRBV9 and TRBJ2-7; D could derive from TRBD1 or TRBD2 (5 bases each). Germline loops: CDR1 SGDLS, CDR2 YYNGEE. The CDR3 is 14 amino acids. Trimming pared 4 bases from V and 6 bases from J, leaving 17 bases between. CDR3 coding DNA: TGTGCCAGCAGCTGGGGTGGGGGTTGTGTCGAGCAGTACTTC. This translates into CASSWGGGCVEQYF.

This clonotype was detected ten times or more. The chain joins TRBV5-1 to TRBJ2-5, with TRBD1 identical over 10 bases. Germline CDR1 is SGHRS and CDR2 is YFSETQ. The CDR3 loop spans 15 amino acids. V shed 5 bases and J 2 bases; nucleotides not matched to a gene: 6. As DNA, the CDR3 is TGCGCCAGCAGGACAGGGGGCGCTGCTCAAGAGACCCAGTACTTC. Its translation: CASRTGGAAQETQYF.